The 4 T cell receptor beta chains reported below all come from one sample, sequenced in a study of blood T cell repertoires in COVID-19 (dated by TCRdb to 2018 to 2020). To prepare the library, the immunoSEQ multiplex PCR assay was applied. The clones in this table, taken by TCRdb from immuneACCESS, are in-frame only. Not every clone is retained; where verified, under half of the shortfall comes from an unresolved V gene, and the cause of the rest is unknown. In this sample the table shows some 180,000 clones, 82% of which occur a single time. 4.5% to 6.5% of the sample belongs to the ten largest clones. The sequencing sample was made of PBMCs or T cells enriched from blood (not recorded which). The receptor set was obtained from an older woman with acute COVID-19.

The rearrangement joins TRBV19 to TRBJ1-1; no clear D. Trimming left V 4 bases short and J 9 bases short, with 12 bases between. The germline V gene has CDR1 LNHDA and CDR2 SQIVND (reference sequence). The CDR3 runs 12 residues. The CDR3 DNA follows: TGTGCCAGTAGTACCTCAGGCCGAAAAGCTTTCTTT. Translating it yields CASSTSGRKAFF.

This clone was seen only a few times. V usage is TRBV7-9 and J usage is TRBJ2-2, with TRBD1 matching over 7 bases. V was pared by 7 bases and J by 1 base, with 3 bases of the junction left unmatched. The CDR3 runs 14 residues. Germline CDR1 SEHNR, CDR2 FQNEAQ (reference sequence). The CDR3 nucleotides are TGTGCCAGCATCCGGACAGGGAACACCGGGGAGCTGTTTTTT. Amino acids: CASIRTGNTGELFF.

V usage is TRBV7-2 and J usage is TRBJ1-2; D ambiguous. Germline V gives CDR1 SGHTA, CDR2 FQGNSA. The CDR3 loop spans 14 amino acids. With 5 bases removed from V and 7 bases from J, the gap between germline ends came to 17 bases. The CDR3 here is CASSRGGGSGGYTF. In DNA form, the CDR3 reads TGTGCCAGCAGCCGTGGAGGTGGGAGTGGTGGCTACACCTTC.

This rearrangement joins TRBV9 to TRBJ1-4; D unresolved. V was cut by 0 bases and J by 8 bases, with 11 bases left in between. The CDR3 is made up of 14 amino acids. The germline CDR1 and CDR2 sequences are SGDLS and YYNGEE. Here the CDR3 reads CASSVGQVGEKLFF. The CDR3 region has the DNA TGTGCCAGCAGCGTAGGGCAGGTTGGGGAAAAACTGTTTTTT. Combining the CDR3 with reference TRBV9 and TRBJ1-4 gives the whole variable domain DSGVTQTPKHLITATGQRVTLRCSPRSGDLSVYWYQQSLDQGLQFLIQYYNGEERAKGNILERFSAQQFPDLHSELNLSSLELGDSALYFCASSVGQVGEKLFFGSGTQLSVL.